This T cell receptor beta chain is drawn from a study of blood T cell repertoires in COVID-19. On the study more broadly: Some COVID-19 samples were acute and others convalescent; all came from the United States, Italy and Spain.

Generated by immunoSEQ multiplex PCR, the TCRdb table keeps only in-frame clones and is missing some. The sample lists 200,000 to 300,000 clones, about 82% occurring once. The V segment lost 1 base and the J segment 9 bases; nucleotides outside the gene matches: 14. There are 16 residues in the CDR3. Germline values: CDR1 MGHRA, CDR2 YSYEKL. This clone occurred a few times. Sample: peripheral blood. This clonotype originated in a woman aged 55-69 years with active or convalescent COVID-19. The rearrangement uses TRBV4-1 and TRBJ2-5, with 7 bases identical to TRBD2. CDR3 coding DNA: TGCGCCAGCAGCCAAGGGCTTAGGGGCGGGAGCATGGCCCAGTACTTC. Amino acids: CASSQGLRGGSMAQYF.